This paragraph covers one T cell receptor (beta chain) sequence. This CDR3 region has 16 residues. Germline assignment: CDR1 MGHRA and CDR2 YSYEKL. V was pared by 1 base and J by 2 bases, with 14 bases between. This sample was included in a study of T cell changes during pregnancy in multiple sclerosis. The data were produced by immunoSEQ multiplex PCR, yet TCRdb's version contains in-frame clones alone and is incomplete. The sample shows 40,000 or so clones, about 88% of them seen only once. The clonotype was recovered from a female donor with multiple sclerosis, enrolled in a pregnancy study. The specimen comprised CD8+ T cells from peripheral blood mononuclear cells, sampled in the first trimester of pregnancy. The J gene is TRBJ1-2, the V gene TRBV4-1; D might be TRBD1 (5 bases). DNA for the CDR3: TGCGCCAGCAGCCAAGCTCCAGGGTCTCTAAACTATGGCTACACCTTC. Translating it yields CASSQAPGSLNYGYTF.